These 5 T cell receptor beta chains were all obtained from the same sample, sequenced in a study of siplizumab effects on memory and regulatory T cells. Assay: immunoSEQ multiplex PCR; the TCRdb copy retains only in-frame clones and omits some. The sample yields under 150,000 clones, around 94% seen once. The sequenced material came from non-Treg CD4+ T cells sorted from blood. The source of these receptors is a human donor in good health.

The chain has TRBV6-5 and TRBJ2-2; the match to TRBD1 covers 10 bases. The CDR3 runs to 13 residues. Germline trimming cut 8 bases from V and 5 bases from J; bases unmatched to any gene: 2. Germline V gives CDR1 MNHEY, CDR2 SVGAGI. Here the CDR3 DNA reads TGTGCCAGCTGGGACAGGGGTACCGGGGAGCTGTTTTTT. This encodes CASWDRGTGELFF.

The CDR3 is CAYRGSREQYF. CDR3 in DNA: TGTGCCTACAGGGGTTCGCGGGAGCAGTACTTC. V usage is TRBV30 and J usage is TRBJ2-7; TRBD1 agrees at 7 bases. J gave up 7 bases and V 7 bases, and 7 bases lay outside the gene matches. The CDR3 totals 11 residues. The germline gives CDR1 GTSNPN, CDR2 SVGIG (reference sequence).

The chain combines TRBV4-1 with TRBJ1-5; D gene unclear. Germline loops: CDR1 MGHRA, CDR2 YSYEKL. The CDR3 contains 14 residues. V was pared by 4 bases and J by 4 bases, with 11 bases between. CDR3 coding DNA: TGCGCCAGCAGCCCGCGGGCGGGGAATCAGCCCCAGCATTTT. It yields the protein CASSPRAGNQPQHF.

The chain recombines TRBV15 with TRBJ1-2, with unresolved D. The CDR3 is made up of 15 amino acids. Germline V gene sequence: CDR1 LNHNV, CDR2 YYDKDF (reference sequence). V lost 0 bases and J 3 bases, leaving 11 bases between the germline ends. As DNA, the CDR3 is TGTGCCACCAGCAGAGATCGGTTGGGAGACTATGGCTACACCTTC. It codes for CATSRDRLGDYGYTF. The whole variable domain, remainder taken from reference TRBV15 and TRBJ1-2, is DAMVIQNPRYQVTQFGKPVTLSCSQTLNHNVMYWYQQKSSQAPKLLFHYYDKDFNNEADTPDNFQSRRPNTSFCFLDIRSPGLGDTAMYLCATSRDRLGDYGYTFGSGTRLTVV.

The gene calls are TRBV18 and TRBJ2-5; 8 bases map to TRBD1. V lost 4 bases, J lost 4 bases, and 8 bases stayed unmatched. This CDR3 spans 15 amino acids. Germline V gene sequence: CDR1 KGHSH, CDR2 LQKENI. The CDR3 DNA is TGTGCCAGCTCACGTATGGACAGGGACGGAGAGACCCAGTACTTC. Translating gives CASSRMDRDGETQYF.